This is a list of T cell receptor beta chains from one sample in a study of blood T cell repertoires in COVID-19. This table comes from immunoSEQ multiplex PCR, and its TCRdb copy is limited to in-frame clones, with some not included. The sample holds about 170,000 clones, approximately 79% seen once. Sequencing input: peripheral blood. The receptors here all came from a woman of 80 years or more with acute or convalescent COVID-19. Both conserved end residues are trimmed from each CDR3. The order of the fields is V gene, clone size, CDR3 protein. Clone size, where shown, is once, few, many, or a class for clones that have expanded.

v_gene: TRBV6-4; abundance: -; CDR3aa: ASSDRDRGRATEAF
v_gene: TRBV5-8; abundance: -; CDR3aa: ASSLGQGSYNSPLH
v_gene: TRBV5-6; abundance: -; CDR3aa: ASSLPGSGTDTQY
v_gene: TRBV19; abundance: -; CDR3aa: ASRQQGPRMGTEAF
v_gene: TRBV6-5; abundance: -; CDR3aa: ASSYSREETQY
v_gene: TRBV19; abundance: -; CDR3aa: ASSPTGVPGYT
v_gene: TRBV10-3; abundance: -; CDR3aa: AISEPQGRGGYT
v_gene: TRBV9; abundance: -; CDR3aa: ASSVISNTGELF
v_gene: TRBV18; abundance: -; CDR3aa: ASSPSLETQY
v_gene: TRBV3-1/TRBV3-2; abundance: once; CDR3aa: ASTMGQPPSYTGELF
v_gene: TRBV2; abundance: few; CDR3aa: ASSGDTGMAKNIQY
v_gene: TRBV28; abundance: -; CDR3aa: ASSSGGGNQPQH
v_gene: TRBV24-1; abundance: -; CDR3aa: ATSGVAPENTGELF
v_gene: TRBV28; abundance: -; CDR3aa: ASSRQGASYEQY
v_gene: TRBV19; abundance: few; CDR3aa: ASSNGFTWTAGELF
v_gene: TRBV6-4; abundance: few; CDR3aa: ASSEGLAGGVQF
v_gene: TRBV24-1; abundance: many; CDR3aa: ATSDSLAGYEQF
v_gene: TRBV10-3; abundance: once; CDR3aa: AISDPREGAGELF
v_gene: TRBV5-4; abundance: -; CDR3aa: ASSLNQGVYNEQF
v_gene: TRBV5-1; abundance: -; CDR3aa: ASSSDTLNEKLF
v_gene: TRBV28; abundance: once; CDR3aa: ASSGTGEEQPQH
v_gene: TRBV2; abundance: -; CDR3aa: ASSLRRASGNGGTGELF
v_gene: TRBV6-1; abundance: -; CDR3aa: ASSEALSLHGYT
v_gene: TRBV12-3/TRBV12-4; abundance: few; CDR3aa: ASSQDTYEQY
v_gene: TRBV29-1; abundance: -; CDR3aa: SVGADRDYEQY
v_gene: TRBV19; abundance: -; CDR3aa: ASSSHKQETQY
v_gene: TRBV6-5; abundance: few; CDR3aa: ASSYSQASTEAF
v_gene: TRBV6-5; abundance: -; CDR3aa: ASRPGQGYEQY
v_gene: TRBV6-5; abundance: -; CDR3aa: ASSRDYASPYEQY
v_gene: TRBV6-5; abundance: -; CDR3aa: ASGTGDEQY
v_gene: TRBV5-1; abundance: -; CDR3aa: ASSLGTGSSTDTQY